A selection of T cell receptor beta chains follows, all from one sample in a study of shared clonotypes between healthy human individuals. Sequencing used immunoSEQ multiplex PCR; TCRdb keeps in-frame clones, though not all of them. This sample carries about 820,000 clones, 92% of them seen once, and the ten largest clones take around 24%. The source material was naive CD8+ T cells sorted from blood. The receptors stem from a young man in good health. CDR3s include the opening cysteine and the closing phenylalanine or tryptophan. D genes are given only for firm matches. Size tells how often a clone was seen (once, few, many) or the class of an expanded clone, and some rows leave it out.

TRBJ2-2	NA	TRBV5-6	NA	CASSKETGELFF	TGTGCCAGCAGCAAAGAAACCGGGGAGCTGTTTTTT
TRBJ2-3	NA	TRBV14	TRBD2	CASSQGLAGDEDTQYF	TGTGCCAGCAGCCAAGGACTAGCGGGAGATGAAGATACGCAGTATTTT
TRBJ1-1	NA	TRBV15	NA	CATSRDPVLPGLMNTEAFF	TGTGCCACCAGCAGAGATCCCGTACTGCCCGGTCTTATGAACACTGAAGCTTTCTTT
TRBJ1-5	NA	TRBV10-2	NA	CASRQGPNQPQHF	TGCGCCAGCAGGCAGGGCCCCAATCAGCCCCAGCATTTT
TRBJ1-3	NA	TRBV27	TRBD1	CASSLYRGAGNTIYF	TGTGCCAGCAGTTTATACAGGGGAGCTGGAAACACCATATATTTT
TRBJ2-1	once	TRBV9	NA	CASSVHNLSGDEQFF	TGTGCCAGCAGCGTACATAACCTCTCGGGCGATGAGCAGTTCTTC
TRBJ2-7	NA	TRBV7-2	NA	CASSSSLGPGEQYF	TGTGCCAGCAGCTCCTCGTTGGGGCCAGGCGAGCAGTACTTC
TRBJ1-2	NA	TRBV6-5	NA	CASSPGANYGYTF	TGTGCCAGCAGCCCGGGGGCTAACTATGGCTACACCTTC
TRBJ1-1	NA	TRBV7-9	NA	CASSILTRGNTEAFF	TGTGCCAGCAGCATACTAACACGGGGGAACACTGAAGCTTTCTTT
TRBJ2-4	NA	TRBV29-1	TRBD1	CSVDAGQGTPAKNIQYF	TGCAGCGTTGATGCAGGACAGGGGACCCCCGCGAAAAACATTCAGTACTTC
TRBJ1-1	NA	TRBV27	NA	CASSLSGTSDTEAFF	TGTGCCAGCAGTTTATCGGGGACATCGGACACTGAAGCTTTCTTT
TRBJ1-1	NA	TRBV6-5	NA	CATWIGMNTEAFF	TGTGCCACCTGGATCGGCATGAACACTGAAGCTTTCTTT
TRBJ2-1	few	TRBV14	NA	CASSQDRRRYNEQFF	TGTGCCAGCAGCCAAGATCGTCGCCGGTACAATGAGCAGTTCTTC
TRBJ1-4	NA	TRBV5-1	NA	CASSLDGGDEKLFF	TGCGCCAGCAGCTTGGATGGAGGGGACGAAAAACTGTTTTTT
TRBJ1-2	NA	TRBV5-4	TRBD1	CASSWDRSNYGYTF	TGTGCCAGCAGCTGGGACAGATCTAACTATGGCTACACCTTC
TRBJ2-1	NA	TRBV27	TRBD1	CASRGTGVRRYNEQFF	TGTGCCAGCAGGGGCACAGGGGTCAGGCGATACAATGAGCAGTTCTTC
TRBJ2-2	NA	TRBV19	TRBD1	CASRETGDYTGELFF	TGTGCCAGTAGGGAGACAGGGGATTACACCGGGGAGCTGTTTTTT
TRBJ2-7	NA	TRBV5-4	TRBD2	CASSFGGSVEQYF	TGTGCCAGCAGCTTCGGCGGGAGCGTCGAGCAGTACTTC
TRBJ2-7	NA	TRBV27	NA	CASSSPNEQYF	TGTGCCAGCAGCTCACCTAACGAGCAGTACTTC
TRBJ2-2	NA	TRBV27	TRBD1	CASTNTGGTGELFF	TGTGCCAGCACTAACACAGGGGGCACCGGGGAGCTGTTTTTT
TRBJ1-5	few	TRBV28	TRBD1	CASSRGQGIGRSNQPQHF	TGTGCCAGCAGTCGAGGACAGGGGATCGGACGAAGCAATCAGCCCCAGCATTTT